The rows below give T cell receptor beta chains drawn from one sample of a study of CXCR4 blockade with PD-1 therapy in pancreatic cancer. Repertoires were generated with immunoSEQ multiplex PCR, while TCRdb's copy carries only in-frame clones and drops some. The sample lists thousands of clones; 45% to 60% were seen once. The sequencing sample was made of tumor tissue. Every receptor here comes from a human donor with pancreatic ductal adenocarcinoma. The CDR3 runs from the conserved cysteine through the conserved F or W. D genes are given only for firm matches. Clone size is given for some rows only: seen once, a few or many times, or a class if the clone is expanded.

v_call: TRBV30
d_call: -
clone_size: few
j_call: TRBJ1-2
cdr3_nt: TGTGCCTCTTCTGTCAACCGGGCTAACTATGGCTACACCTTC
cdr3_aa: CASSVNRANYGYTF

v_call: TRBV19
d_call: -
clone_size: -
j_call: TRBJ2-2
cdr3_nt: TGTGCCAGTGGGGTAGGAGATTACACCGGGGAGCTGTTTTTT
cdr3_aa: CASGVGDYTGELFF

v_call: TRBV12-5
d_call: -
clone_size: -
j_call: TRBJ1-2
cdr3_nt: TGTGTCAGCACCTCCTCTTCGGACTATGGCTACACCTTC
cdr3_aa: CVSTSSSDYGYTF

v_call: TRBV12-5
d_call: TRBD2
clone_size: -
j_call: TRBJ2-7
cdr3_nt: TGTGCTAGTGGTTTAATGACTAGCGGGAACGAGCAGTACTTC
cdr3_aa: CASGLMTSGNEQYF

v_call: TRBV27
d_call: TRBD2
clone_size: medium-sized
j_call: TRBJ2-3
cdr3_nt: TGTGCCAGTAGTATAGCGGGAGCCCCAGATACGCAGTATTTT
cdr3_aa: CASSIAGAPDTQYF

v_call: TRBV7-1
d_call: -
clone_size: few
j_call: TRBJ1-6
cdr3_nt: TGTGCCAGCAGCTTAGATGAAGGATCACCCCTCCACTTT
cdr3_aa: CASSLDEGSPLHF

v_call: TRBV6-8
d_call: -
clone_size: few
j_call: TRBJ2-3
cdr3_nt: TGTGCCAGCAGTGATGGGGCAGGCACAGATACGCAGTATTTT
cdr3_aa: CASSDGAGTDTQYF

v_call: TRBV6-4
d_call: TRBD1
clone_size: -
j_call: TRBJ2-7
cdr3_nt: TGTGCCACCGGGACAGCGAGCTACGAGCAGTACTTC
cdr3_aa: CATGTASYEQYF

v_call: TRBV7-6
d_call: -
clone_size: few
j_call: TRBJ2-7
cdr3_nt: TGTGCCAGCAGCTTAGCGGTTAGCGACTACGAGCAGTACTTC
cdr3_aa: CASSLAVSDYEQYF

v_call: TRBV18
d_call: -
clone_size: -
j_call: TRBJ2-7
cdr3_nt: TGTGCCAGCTCACCAAAGAACGCAGGGGAACGCTACGAGCAGTACTTC
cdr3_aa: CASSPKNAGERYEQYF

v_call: TRBV29-1
d_call: TRBD2
clone_size: -
j_call: TRBJ2-1
cdr3_nt: TGCAGCGTTACGGGAAGCGGGAGGGCAAATGAGCAGTTCTTC
cdr3_aa: CSVTGSGRANEQFF

v_call: TRBV6-8
d_call: -
clone_size: few
j_call: TRBJ2-1
cdr3_nt: TGTGCCAGCAGTCCATTTACTACGCACGGGGAGCAGTTCTTC
cdr3_aa: CASSPFTTHGEQFF

v_call: TRBV15
d_call: -
clone_size: -
j_call: TRBJ2-7
cdr3_nt: TGTGCCACCAGCAGAGATCCTGAGGCGTACGAGCAGTACTTC
cdr3_aa: CATSRDPEAYEQYF

v_call: TRBV15
d_call: TRBD2
clone_size: -
j_call: TRBJ2-7
cdr3_nt: TGTGCCACCAGCAGAGATCTTGCGGGAGATGAAGAGCAGTACTTC
cdr3_aa: CATSRDLAGDEEQYF

v_call: TRBV16
d_call: -
clone_size: -
j_call: TRBJ2-3
cdr3_nt: TGTGCCAGCAGCCAAAGCGGGTTCGCGGGGGATACGCAGTATTTT
cdr3_aa: CASSQSGFAGDTQYF

v_call: TRBV19
d_call: -
clone_size: -
j_call: TRBJ1-4
cdr3_nt: TGTGCCAGTACAAACCTAAGGAACAACAATGAAAAACTGTTTTTT
cdr3_aa: CASTNLRNNNEKLFF

v_call: TRBV18
d_call: -
clone_size: -
j_call: TRBJ1-4
cdr3_nt: TGTGCCAGCTCACCATACATCAATGAAAAACTGTTTTTT
cdr3_aa: CASSPYINEKLFF

v_call: TRBV14
d_call: -
clone_size: -
j_call: TRBJ2-5
cdr3_nt: TGTACCAGCAGCCAAGGGCTAGCACGAGAGACCCAGTACTTC
cdr3_aa: CTSSQGLARETQYF

v_call: TRBV19
d_call: -
clone_size: -
j_call: TRBJ2-5
cdr3_nt: TGTGCCAGTAGTATAGTGGAAGGGGAGACCCAGTACTTC
cdr3_aa: CASSIVEGETQYF

v_call: TRBV11-3
d_call: -
clone_size: few
j_call: TRBJ2-1
cdr3_nt: TGTGCCAGCAGCTCCCCGGCAGGGAGAGGGTACAATGAGCAGTTCTTC
cdr3_aa: CASSSPAGRGYNEQFF

v_call: TRBV18
d_call: TRBD1
clone_size: -
j_call: TRBJ2-3
cdr3_nt: TGTGCCAGCTCGCCAACAGGGGGCGGGACAGATACGCAGTATTTT
cdr3_aa: CASSPTGGGTDTQYF

v_call: TRBV4-1
d_call: TRBD1
clone_size: -
j_call: TRBJ1-2
cdr3_nt: TGCGCCAGCAGCCAAGGGGACAGCGTTAACTATGGCTACACCTTC
cdr3_aa: CASSQGDSVNYGYTF

v_call: TRBV5-1
d_call: -
clone_size: -
j_call: TRBJ2-6
cdr3_nt: TGCGCCAGCAGGGAAGTAGTAGCTGGGGCCAACGTCCTGACTTTC
cdr3_aa: CASREVVAGANVLTF

v_call: TRBV14
d_call: -
clone_size: medium-sized
j_call: TRBJ2-3
cdr3_nt: TGTGCCAGCAGCCAGTCTTGGGGTGTCGCAGATACGCAGTATTTT
cdr3_aa: CASSQSWGVADTQYF

v_call: TRBV2
d_call: -
clone_size: few
j_call: TRBJ1-6
cdr3_nt: TGTGCCAGCTCACCGGGACAAGTAAGGTTCCCCCTCCACTTT
cdr3_aa: CASSPGQVRFPLHF

v_call: TRBV9
d_call: -
clone_size: -
j_call: TRBJ2-7
cdr3_nt: TGTGCCAGCAGTGTTGGAGGGTATCGAGACTCCTACGAGCAGTACTTC
cdr3_aa: CASSVGGYRDSYEQYF

v_call: TRBV30
d_call: -
clone_size: once
j_call: TRBJ2-7
cdr3_nt: TGTGCCTGGAAGACCCCCCGTAGCGAGCAGTACTTC
cdr3_aa: CAWKTPRSEQYF

v_call: TRBV18
d_call: TRBD2
clone_size: -
j_call: TRBJ2-7
cdr3_nt: TGTGCCAGCTCACCACCGACCAGCGGGGAGGGGGAGCAGTACTTC
cdr3_aa: CASSPPTSGEGEQYF

v_call: TRBV11-3
d_call: TRBD1
clone_size: -
j_call: TRBJ1-1
cdr3_nt: TGTGCCAGCAGTACCGGACAGGGGTCTACTGAAGCTTTCTTT
cdr3_aa: CASSTGQGSTEAFF

v_call: TRBV19
d_call: -
clone_size: -
j_call: TRBJ2-3
cdr3_nt: TGTGCCAGTAGTATCGGGGGGCGTTGGGCAGATACGCAGTATTTT
cdr3_aa: CASSIGGRWADTQYF

v_call: TRBV28
d_call: -
clone_size: -
j_call: TRBJ1-4
cdr3_nt: TGTGCCAGCAGCCCGGCCAGGGGAGGGGGTGAAAAACTGTTTTTT
cdr3_aa: CASSPARGGGEKLFF

v_call: TRBV11-3
d_call: TRBD2
clone_size: few
j_call: TRBJ2-3
cdr3_nt: TGTGCCAGCAGCTTACCAGCGGGAGCGGGGGATACGCAGTATTTT
cdr3_aa: CASSLPAGAGDTQYF

v_call: TRBV5-1
d_call: -
clone_size: -
j_call: TRBJ2-1
cdr3_nt: TGCGCCAGCGTCACGAACCCGCCGGGGAATGAGCAGTTCTTC
cdr3_aa: CASVTNPPGNEQFF

v_call: TRBV6-8
d_call: -
clone_size: -
j_call: TRBJ1-2
cdr3_nt: TGTGCCATCAGCCAAACCCCCAGGAACTATGGCTACACCTTC
cdr3_aa: CAISQTPRNYGYTF

v_call: TRBV6-8
d_call: -
clone_size: -
j_call: TRBJ2-3
cdr3_nt: TGTGCCAGCAGTTACGACAGGGAGGCTAGCGGATCTAGCACAGATACGCAGTATTTT
cdr3_aa: CASSYDREASGSSTDTQYF

v_call: TRBV11-3
d_call: TRBD1
clone_size: -
j_call: TRBJ2-3
cdr3_nt: TGTGCCAGCAGCTTCGGGACAGGGGGCACAGATACGCAGTATTTT
cdr3_aa: CASSFGTGGTDTQYF

v_call: TRBV19
d_call: TRBD2
clone_size: -
j_call: TRBJ2-7
cdr3_nt: TGTGCCAGTAGTCTGGGGGGGAGCTTCTACGAGCAGTACTTC
cdr3_aa: CASSLGGSFYEQYF

v_call: TRBV19
d_call: -
clone_size: -
j_call: TRBJ2-3
cdr3_nt: TGTGCCAGTAGTATGGGGTTAGCAGATACGCAGTATTTT
cdr3_aa: CASSMGLADTQYF

v_call: TRBV28
d_call: -
clone_size: -
j_call: TRBJ2-7
cdr3_nt: TGTGCCAGCAGTTTGGGTTTACTCGACGAGCAGTACTTC
cdr3_aa: CASSLGLLDEQYF

v_call: TRBV19
d_call: -
clone_size: -
j_call: TRBJ2-6
cdr3_nt: TGTGCCAGTAGCCCGCGGGACAGCTTCTCTGGGGCTAACGTCCTGACTTTC
cdr3_aa: CASSPRDSFSGANVLTF

v_call: TRBV29-1
d_call: -
clone_size: -
j_call: TRBJ2-5
cdr3_nt: TGCAGCGTTGCCGGGACGACCGGGGAAGAGACCCAGTACTTC
cdr3_aa: CSVAGTTGEETQYF

v_call: TRBV29-1
d_call: -
clone_size: -
j_call: TRBJ1-1
cdr3_nt: TGCAGCGTCTCAGGGGCAGGCACGAACACTGAAGCTTTCTTT
cdr3_aa: CSVSGAGTNTEAFF

v_call: TRBV14
d_call: -
clone_size: -
j_call: TRBJ2-5
cdr3_nt: TGTGCCAGCAGCCAGGGGCCCGTCGGGGGGCAACAAGAGACCCAGTACTTC
cdr3_aa: CASSQGPVGGQQETQYF

v_call: TRBV6-8
d_call: TRBD1
clone_size: -
j_call: TRBJ1-4
cdr3_nt: TGTGCCAGCAATCGTGGACAGGGCAATGAAAAACTGTTTTTT
cdr3_aa: CASNRGQGNEKLFF

v_call: TRBV19
d_call: -
clone_size: -
j_call: TRBJ2-7
cdr3_nt: TGTGCCAGTAGTGAACGGGAGAAGTCGAGATGGTCCTACGAGCAGTACTTC
cdr3_aa: CASSEREKSRWSYEQYF

v_call: TRBV15
d_call: TRBD1
clone_size: -
j_call: TRBJ1-1
cdr3_nt: TGTGCCACCAGCAGCTGGACAGGGGCCTCTGAAGCTTTCTTT
cdr3_aa: CATSSWTGASEAFF

v_call: TRBV28
d_call: -
clone_size: -
j_call: TRBJ1-2
cdr3_nt: TGTGCCAGCCGATCACAGGGTGGTGGCTACACCTTC
cdr3_aa: CASRSQGGGYTF

v_call: TRBV10-3
d_call: -
clone_size: -
j_call: TRBJ2-7
cdr3_nt: TGTGCCAGCAGTGAGCAAGGAGTGAGCTACGAGCAGTACTTC
cdr3_aa: CASSEQGVSYEQYF

v_call: TRBV29-1
d_call: TRBD2
clone_size: -
j_call: TRBJ2-1
cdr3_nt: TGCAGCGTTGCCCTAGCGGGAAGGGAGCAGTTCTTC
cdr3_aa: CSVALAGREQFF

v_call: TRBV30
d_call: -
clone_size: -
j_call: TRBJ1-1
cdr3_nt: TGTGCCTGGAGTCCATCGACAGCGAACACTGAAGCTTTCTTT
cdr3_aa: CAWSPSTANTEAFF

v_call: TRBV28
d_call: TRBD1
clone_size: -
j_call: TRBJ1-2
cdr3_nt: TGTGCCAGCACCTCTTGGGACAGGAGAAACTATGGCTACACCTTC
cdr3_aa: CASTSWDRRNYGYTF

v_call: TRBV19
d_call: -
clone_size: -
j_call: TRBJ2-2
cdr3_nt: TGTGCCAGTAGTATGAGAGAGAACACCGGGGAGCTGTTTTTT
cdr3_aa: CASSMRENTGELFF

v_call: TRBV11-3
d_call: TRBD2
clone_size: -
j_call: TRBJ2-5
cdr3_nt: TGTGCCAGCAGCTTGCTAGCGGGCCAGGAGACCCAGTACTTC
cdr3_aa: CASSLLAGQETQYF

v_call: TRBV9
d_call: -
clone_size: few
j_call: TRBJ2-1
cdr3_nt: TGTGCCAGCAGCTCTATCGGTTTGGACCTCAATGAGCAGTTCTTC
cdr3_aa: CASSSIGLDLNEQFF